Below are 5 T cell receptor beta chains sequenced from a single sample in a study of radiotherapy plus CTLA-4 blockade in lung cancer. The repertoire was sequenced with immunoSEQ multiplex PCR; TCRdb's copy has only in-frame clones and lacks some. The sample records about 98,000 clones, roughly 80% being singletons. This sample comprised peripheral blood, obtained from a patient treated with radiotherapy plus ipilimumab. Receptors originate from a human donor with non-small cell lung cancer who had a partial response to radiotherapy plus ipilimumab.

The J gene is TRBJ2-7, the V gene TRBV5-1, with 9 bases aligning to TRBD2. The CDR3 loop spans 17 amino acids. CDR1 is SGHRS and CDR2 is YFSETQ in the germline V gene. With 4 bases clipped from V and 4 bases from J, the junction kept 15 bases outside the gene matches. CDR3 DNA sequence: TGCGCCAGCAGCCCCTCGCCAGCTGGGACTAGCAAGTACGAGCAGTACTTC. Translation gives CASSPSPAGTSKYEQYF.

The sample holds one count of this clone. Here the CDR3 reads CASSLDPASSYNEQFF. CDR3 DNA: TGCGCCAGCAGCTTGGATCCGGCTAGCTCCTACAATGAGCAGTTCTTC. The V call is TRBV5-1, the J call TRBJ2-1; D is ambiguous. Germline V gene data show CDR1 as SGHRS and CDR2 as YFSETQ. With 0 bases removed from V and 0 bases from J, the gap between germline ends came to 10 bases. The CDR3 has 16 amino acids.

V is TRBV7-3 and J is TRBJ2-4; a weak D match, TRBD1 (6 bases). The CDR3 is 12 amino acids. Germline values: CDR1 SGHTA, CDR2 FQGTGA. V was pared by 8 bases and J by 6 bases, with 11 bases between. CDR3 residues: CASGGQGNIQYF. The CDR3 nucleotides read TGTGCCAGCGGGGGCCAGGGAAACATTCAGTACTTC.

The V call is TRBV7-3, the J call TRBJ2-1, with 12 bases matching TRBD2. Germline loops: CDR1 SGHTA, CDR2 FQGTGA. Trimming cost V 4 bases and J 6 bases; bases outside gene matches: 4. The CDR3 covers 15 residues. The CDR3 coding sequence is TGTGCCAGCAGCTCACTAGCGGGAGGATTCAATGAGCAGTTCTTC. Protein: CASSSLAGGFNEQFF.

This clone showed up just a few times. CDR3 coding DNA: TGTGCCAGCAGCCCGGTCGGAGGCACCGGGGAGCTGTTTTTT. This codes for CASSPVGGTGELFF. V gene TRBV4-2 combines with J gene TRBJ2-2; D perhaps matches TRBD2 (5 bases). Germline V gives CDR1 LGHNA, CDR2 YNFKEQ. The V gene lost 4 bases and the J gene lost 4 bases, with 10 bases spanning the gap. This CDR3 contains 14 residues.